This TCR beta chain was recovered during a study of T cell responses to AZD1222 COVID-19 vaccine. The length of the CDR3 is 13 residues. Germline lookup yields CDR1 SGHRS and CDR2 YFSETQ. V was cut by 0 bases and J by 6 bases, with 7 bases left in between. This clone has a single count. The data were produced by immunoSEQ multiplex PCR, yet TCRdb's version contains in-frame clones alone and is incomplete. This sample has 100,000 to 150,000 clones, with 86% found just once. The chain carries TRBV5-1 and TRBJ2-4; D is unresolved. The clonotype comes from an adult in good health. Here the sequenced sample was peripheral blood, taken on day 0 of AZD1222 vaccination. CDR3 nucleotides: TGCGCCAGCAGCTTGGCCAGTGGAAACATTCAGTACTTC. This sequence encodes CASSLASGNIQYF.